This T cell receptor (beta chain) was identified in a study of technical replicates of blood from several donors. Method: immunoSEQ multiplex PCR; TCRdb's copy keeps in-frame clones and lacks some. The sample holds some 80,000 clones, around 96% seen once. This TCR came from a human donor in good health. The sequencing input was T cells isolated from PBMCs.

In DNA form, the CDR3 reads TGTGCCTGGAGTTCTAGTAGCAATCAGCCCCAGCATTTT. As protein: CAWSSSSNQPQHF. The V and J genes are TRBV30 and TRBJ1-5; D remains ambiguous. CDR1 is GTSNPN and CDR2 is SVGIG in the germline V gene (reference sequence). The CDR3 covers 13 residues. Trimming took 2 bases from V and 0 from J, leaving 5 bases between them.